A single sample gave rise to the 32 T cell receptor beta chains below, sequenced in a study of blood T cell repertoires in COVID-19. The table came from immunoSEQ multiplex PCR; TCRdb's copy has only in-frame clones and leaves some out. Of around 220,000 clones in the sample, approximately 90% were seen once. Sequencing was done on a sample of PBMCs or T cells enriched from blood (not recorded which). These receptors all come from a woman under 30 who had recovered from COVID-19.

The CDR3 loop reads CASSTTTGADTQYF. CDR3 nucleotide sequence: TGTGCCAGCAGCACCACCACAGGGGCAGATACGCAGTATTTT. The rearrangement joins TRBV28 to TRBJ2-3; 7 bases line up with TRBD1. The CDR3 loop spans 14 amino acids. Germline V gene data show CDR1 as MDHEN and CDR2 as SYDVKM. V lost 6 bases, J lost 4 bases, and 7 bases stayed unmatched.

V usage is TRBV11-3 and J usage is TRBJ1-2; D gene unclear. This CDR3 region has 13 residues. Trimming removed 0 bases from V and 8 bases from J, with 10 bases in between. Germline V gene data show CDR1 as SGHNT and CDR2 as YENEEA. The CDR3 DNA sequence: TGTGCCAGCAGCTTAGATCGCGAGGAGGGCTACACCTTC. It specifies CASSLDREEGYTF. Complete variable domain (other parts from reference TRBV11-3 and TRBJ1-2): EAGVVQSPRYKIIEKKQPVAFWCNPISGHNTLYWYLQNLGQGPELLIRYENEEAVDDSQLPKDRFSAERLKGVDSTLKIQPAELGDSAVYLCASSLDREEGYTFGSGTRLTVV.

The chain employs TRBV5-5 and TRBJ2-1; 13 bases are a match to TRBD2. The CDR3 loop spans 15 amino acids. The V gene end was trimmed by 4 bases and the J gene end by 9 bases; junction bases not matched to a gene: 7. CDR1 is SGHKS, CDR2 YYEKEE, per germline (reference sequence). The CDR3 DNA follows: TGTGCCAGCAGCAGAACTAGCGGGGGGGCCTTTGAGCAGTTCTTC. Translation: CASSRTSGGAFEQFF.

The V and J genes are TRBV5-1 and TRBJ2-7; a weak D match, TRBD2 (6 bases). This CDR3 is 13 amino acids long. Trimming removed 0 bases from V and 5 bases from J, with 9 bases in between. CDR1 and CDR2 (germline): SGHRS, YFSETQ. The CDR3 nucleotides read TGCGCCAGCAGCTTGGTACTAGCAGACGAGCAGTACTTC. This sequence encodes CASSLVLADEQYF.

The V gene is TRBV6-2 or TRBV6-3, the J gene TRBJ2-7; D remains unclear. V gave up 0 bases and J gave up 2 bases, with 14 bases separating them. CDR3 length: 16 residues. Germline-derived CDR1 and CDR2 are MNHEY and SVGEGT. This CDR3 reads CASSYSVGFSTYEQYF. In nucleotides, the CDR3 is TGTGCCAGCAGTTACTCGGTGGGCTTCTCAACCTACGAGCAGTACTTC.

This chain connects TRBV7-9 to TRBJ1-6; the match to TRBD1 covers 9 bases. The germline CDR1 and CDR2 sequences are SEHNR and FQNEAQ (reference sequence). Unmatched junction bases numbered 17, after V lost 3 bases and J lost 8 bases. There are 19 residues in the CDR3. The CDR3: CASSFITYRDRAFHSPLHF. Here the CDR3 DNA reads TGTGCCAGCAGCTTTATAACGTACCGGGACAGGGCCTTTCATTCACCCCTCCACTTT.

This rearrangement joins TRBV19 to TRBJ2-5; D possibly corresponds to TRBD2 (6 bases). Germline V gives CDR1 LNHDA, CDR2 SQIVND (reference sequence). V was clipped by 3 bases and J by 7 bases, with 15 bases between them. There are 14 residues in the CDR3. Here the CDR3 reads CASSITGDGGTQYF. In nucleotides, the CDR3 is TGTGCCAGTAGTATTACCGGGGACGGGGGGACCCAGTACTTC. Combining the CDR3 with reference TRBV19 and TRBJ2-5 gives the whole variable domain DGGITQSPKYLFRKEGQNVTLSCEQNLNHDAMYWYRQDPGQGLRLIYYSQIVNDFQKGDIAEGYSVSREKKESFPLTVTSAQKNPTAFYLCASSITGDGGTQYFGPGTRLLVL.

This clone was counted a few times. The DNA of the CDR3 is TGTGCCAGCAGTCCCCGGGACAGCTCCTACGAGCAGTACTTC. Its translation: CASSPRDSSYEQYF. V usage is TRBV6-2 or TRBV6-3 and J usage is TRBJ2-7, with 7 bases aligning to TRBD1. V lost 5 bases and J lost 0; bases outside the gene matches: 4. This CDR3 spans 14 amino acids. From germline, CDR1 is MNHEY and CDR2 SVGEGT.

The chain joins TRBV7-9 to TRBJ2-1, with 12 bases that match TRBD2. The junction had 16 bases not matched to a gene; V was cut back by 4 bases and J by 9 bases. Germline CDR1 reads SEHNR; CDR2 reads FQNEAQ (reference sequence). The CDR3 loop spans 18 amino acids. CDR3 nucleotides: TGTGCCAGCAGCTCCTCTGGACTAGCGGGGTGGCGAAGCTCTGAGCAGTTCTTC. It specifies CASSSSGLAGWRSSEQFF.

The chain uses TRBV19 and TRBJ1-5; D gene unclear. Germline V gene lookup returns CDR1 LNHDA and CDR2 SQIVND (reference sequence). V dropped 2 bases and J dropped 0 bases, with 14 bases sitting between them. The CDR3 totals 17 residues. CDR3 in amino acids: CASSISFARYSNQPQHF. In nucleotides, the CDR3 is TGTGCCAGTAGTATAAGTTTCGCCAGGTATAGCAATCAGCCCCAGCATTTT.

This clone has just one count. The CDR3 nucleotides read TGTGCCAGCAGTTTCCCTAGCGGGGCCCCGAATACGCAGTATTTT. Translation: CASSFPSGAPNTQYF. The rearrangement joins TRBV28 to TRBJ2-3; 9 positions match TRBD2. The J segment lost 7 bases and the V segment lost 3 bases, leaving 8 bases of the junction unmatched. The CDR3 has 15 residues. CDR1 is MDHEN, CDR2 SYDVKM, per germline.

The V gene is TRBV6-5, the J gene TRBJ1-6; TRBD1 aligns across 7 bases. The V gene's germline CDR1 is MNHEY and CDR2 SVGAGI. V was pared by 0 bases and J by 7 bases, with 6 bases of the junction left unmatched. The CDR3 contains 16 residues. CDR3 bases: TGTGCCAGCAGTTACTCAGTCATACAGGGGAATTCACCCCTCCACTTT. It translates to CASSYSVIQGNSPLHF.

CDR3 nucleotide sequence: TGTGCCAGCAGGATGACAGGGTCCTACGAGCAGTACTTC. Its translation: CASRMTGSYEQYF. J is TRBJ2-7 and V is TRBV6-5; 7 positions match TRBD1. Trimming removed 6 bases from V and 1 base from J; junction bases left unmatched: 3. This CDR3 is built from 13 residues. Germline CDR1 MNHEY, CDR2 SVGAGI.

The genes are TRBV23-1 and TRBJ1-2; D ambiguous. TRBV23-1 is known as an ORF, though its function is uncertain. The V gene lost 8 bases and the J gene lost 8 bases, with 21 bases spanning the gap. The CDR3 totals 14 residues. In nucleotides, the CDR3 is TGCGCCAGCGGAGACGCCTACCACGGGTGGGGCTACACCTTC. Its translation: CASGDAYHGWGYTF.

The rearrangement links TRBV14 to TRBJ1-1; D not resolved. The V gene lost 4 bases and the J gene lost 3 bases, with 3 bases spanning the gap. Per germline, CDR1 SGHDN and CDR2 FVKESK. The CDR3 extends over 11 amino acids. The CDR3 DNA sequence: TGTGCCAGCAGCCGAGACACTGAAGCTTTCTTT. This gives the protein CASSRDTEAFF. Variable domain in full (rest from reference TRBV14 and TRBJ1-1): EAGVTQFPSHSVIEKGQTVTLRCDPISGHDNLYWYRRVMGKEIKFLLHFVKESKQDESGMPNNRFLAERTGGTYSTLKVQPAELEDSGVYFCASSRDTEAFFGQGTRLTVV.

This clone was found once. The chain carries TRBV28 and TRBJ1-3; D is ambiguous. The length of the CDR3 is 14 residues. The germline CDR1 and CDR2 sequences are MDHEN and SYDVKM. V lost 6 bases and J lost 0, with 9 bases in between. CDR3 in amino acids: CASSNLFSGNTIYF. DNA of the CDR3: TGTGCCAGCAGCAACTTATTCTCTGGAAACACCATATATTTT.

The V and J genes are TRBV4-3 and TRBJ2-2; D ambiguous. The V end lost 1 base, the J end lost 4 bases, and 13 bases lay between the germline ends. In germline, CDR1 is LGHNA, CDR2 YSLEER. This CDR3 region has 16 residues. As DNA, the CDR3 is TGCGCCAGCAGCCAAGTCCGAGGCAGCCCCACCGGGGAGCTGTTTTTT. Protein product: CASSQVRGSPTGELFF.

The rearrangement links TRBV5-8 to TRBJ2-2; 7 bases are shared with TRBD1. Per germline, CDR1 SGHTS and CDR2 YDEGEE. This CDR3 is 15 amino acids long. The V and J ends lost 8 bases and 6 bases, in that order; junction bases with no gene match: 13. CDR3 DNA: TGTGCCAGTACTCTTGACGAGGGGGCGGCCGGGGAGCTGTTTTTT. The encoded protein is CASTLDEGAAGELFF.

The chain joins TRBV4-1 to TRBJ1-5; the D is unclear. The CDR3 sequence is 13 residues long. The germline V gene encodes CDR1 MGHRA and CDR2 YSYEKL. V was pared by 0 bases and J by 9 bases, with 9 bases between. The CDR3 reads CASSQESSGPQHF. DNA of the CDR3: TGCGCCAGCAGCCAAGAAAGTTCGGGGCCCCAGCATTTT.

The CDR3: CASSYQRRTDTQYF. Written as DNA, the CDR3 is TGTGCCAGCAGCTATCAGAGGAGGACAGATACGCAGTATTTT. V and J are TRBV3-1 (or the pseudogene TRBV3-2) and TRBJ2-3, with D perhaps TRBD2 (5 bases). Per germline, CDR1 LGHDT and CDR2 YNNKEL (reference sequence). The CDR3 sequence is 14 residues long. Trimming took 5 bases from V and 3 from J, leaving 12 bases between them.

The chain couples TRBV19 to TRBJ1-2; D remains unclear. The CDR3 loop spans 14 amino acids. Germline CDR1 LNHDA, CDR2 SQIVND (reference sequence). Trimming removed 4 bases at V and 6 bases at J, with 15 bases between. CDR3 amino acids: CASSRGNQLDGYTF. The CDR3 nucleotides are TGTGCCAGTAGTAGAGGGAATCAACTCGATGGCTACACCTTC.

The genes are TRBV21-1 and TRBJ2-7; the D call in the table, TRBD1, was not verified against the DNA. TRBV21-1 has pseudogene status. The CDR3 is made up of 14 amino acids. The CDR3 region has the DNA TGTGCCAGCAGCACCCGGGACACCCCCTACGAGCAGTACTTC. Amino acids: CASSTRDTPYEQYF.

V usage is TRBV7-2 and J usage is TRBJ1-3; 10 positions agree with TRBD1. From germline, CDR1 is SGHTA and CDR2 FQGNSA. The CDR3 is 16 amino acids. J was trimmed by 3 bases and V by 5 bases; bases with no gene match: 7. The CDR3 loop is CASSTRQGAVGNTIYF. The CDR3 bases are TGTGCCAGCAGCACGAGACAGGGGGCCGTTGGAAACACCATATATTTT.

This chain connects TRBV4-2 to TRBJ2-2, with 9 bases lining up with TRBD2. V was pared by 1 base and J by 3 bases, with 0 bases of the junction left unmatched. The CDR3 consists of 15 residues. Germline V gives CDR1 LGHNA, CDR2 YNFKEQ. The CDR3 nucleotides read TGTGCCAGCAGCCAAGGACTAGCGGACACCGGGGAGCTGTTTTTT. Encoded protein: CASSQGLADTGELFF.

The V and J genes are TRBV27 and TRBJ2-6; the D is unclear. Germline CDR1 is MNHEY and CDR2 is SMNVEV (reference sequence). This CDR3 is 13 amino acids long. Trimming pared 3 bases from V and 4 bases from J, leaving 4 bases between. The CDR3 bases are TGTGCCAGCAGTTTCTCGGGGGCCAACGTCCTGACTTTC. Its translation is CASSFSGANVLTF.

The chain couples TRBV6-5 to TRBJ1-2; no clear D gene. The CDR3 consists of 15 residues. V shed 6 bases and J shed 4 bases, with 18 bases lying between them. Germline CDR1 is MNHEY and CDR2 is SVGAGI. The CDR3 DNA reads TGTGCCAGCAGGGTGCGAGGAGCTAGTCCCTATGGCTACACCTTC. Protein product: CASRVRGASPYGYTF.

The genes are TRBV6-5 and TRBJ1-1; 9 bases are a match to TRBD1. CDR3 size: 16 residues. The ends lost 2 bases at V and 0 bases at J; junction bases unmatched: 4. Germline loops: CDR1 MNHEY, CDR2 SVGAGI. The CDR3 DNA follows: TGTGCCAGCAGTTACCGGGACAGGGACATGAACACTGAAGCTTTCTTT. Translation: CASSYRDRDMNTEAFF.

The CDR3 here is CASSQVTGTRGKLFF. As DNA, the CDR3 is TGCGCCAGCAGCCAAGTTACCGGGACGCGGGGAAAACTGTTTTTT. V and J are TRBV4-3 and TRBJ1-4, with a possible D match to TRBD1 (5 bases). Looked up from germline, CDR1 is LGHNA and CDR2 is YSLEER. The CDR3 spans 15 residues. V lost 1 base, J lost 10 bases, and 16 bases lay in between.

This chain joins TRBV6-5 and TRBJ2-1; 9 positions agree with TRBD1. V lost 2 bases, J lost 7 bases, and 6 bases stayed unmatched. The CDR3 covers 15 residues. Germline V CDR1 and CDR2: MNHEY, SVGAGI. In DNA form, the CDR3 reads TGTGCCAGCAGTTACAGGGACAGGGTTGGGAATGAGCAGTTCTTC. Translating it yields CASSYRDRVGNEQFF.

The chain combines TRBV25-1 with TRBJ1-6, with D possibly matching TRBD1 (5 bases). CDR3 length: 14 residues. The V end lost 4 bases, the J end lost 7 bases, and 11 bases lay between the germline ends. CDR1 and CDR2 (germline): MGHDK, SYGVNS. CDR3 in DNA: TGTGCCAGCAGTGCGCAGGGTACGAATTCACCCCTCCACTTT. Translation gives CASSAQGTNSPLHF.

This clone has a single count. The V call is TRBV7-2, the J call TRBJ2-3, with D perhaps matching TRBD2 (6 bases). V lost 3 bases and J 4 bases, leaving 8 bases between the germline ends. Germline values: CDR1 SGHTA, CDR2 FQGNSA. The CDR3 length is 13 residues. CDR3 in DNA: TGTGCCAGCAGCTTCACGGGAGCAGATACGCAGTATTTT. Residues: CASSFTGADTQYF.

This chain connects TRBV28 to TRBJ1-4; TRBD1 matches at 11 bases. The J segment lost 2 bases and the V segment lost 1 base, leaving 18 bases of the junction unmatched. This CDR3 is 22 amino acids long. The germline CDR1 and CDR2 sequences are MDHEN and SYDVKM. DNA for the CDR3: TGTGCCAGCAGTTTATTATGGGGAGGAAGGACAGGGGGCTTCCCCACTAATGAAAAACTGTTTTTT. This sequence encodes CASSLLWGGRTGGFPTNEKLFF.